These T cell receptor beta chains were read from a single sample in a study of cytomegalovirus exposure and HLA in healthy donors. Measured with immunoSEQ multiplex PCR; TCRdb has only the in-frame clones, and not every one. In all, the sample yields approximately 150,000 clones. Sequences were obtained from PBMCs. The receptors were gathered from a woman aged 18 to 35 in good health and CMV-seronegative. Both conserved end residues are part of each CDR3. The D gene is left open where the match is weak.

j_call | v_call | d_call | cdr3_nt | cdr3_aa
TRBJ1-1 | TRBV18 | TRBD1 | TGTGCCAGCTCACCACAGGGGGCCGCTGAAGCTTTCTTT | CASSPQGAAEAFF
TRBJ2-2 | TRBV6-5 | TRBD2 | TGTGCCAGCAGCCCTAGCGGAGCGAACACCGGGGAGCTGTTTTTT | CASSPSGANTGELFF
TRBJ2-5 | TRBV10-3 | TRBD1 | TGTGCCATCATGCAGGGGGCTGAACAAGAGACCCAGTACTTC | CAIMQGAEQETQYF
TRBJ1-3 | TRBV30 | TRBD1 | TGTGCCTGGAGGACCAGGGGCGGGACAGGGGGAGGAAACACCATATATTTT | CAWRTRGGTGGGNTIYF
TRBJ1-2 | TRBV9 | TRBD1 | TGTGCCAGTTCCGACGGGACAGAAAACTATGGCTACACCTTC | CASSDGTENYGYTF
TRBJ2-3 | TRBV6-6 | - | TGTGCCAGCAGGGATGGAGGGAAGAGGGGAGATACGCAGTATTTT | CASRDGGKRGDTQYF
TRBJ2-1 | TRBV18 | TRBD1 | TGTGCCAGCTCCCCGACAGGGGGGGTCAATGAGCAGTTCTTC | CASSPTGGVNEQFF
TRBJ1-2 | TRBV7-9 | - | TGTGCCAGCAGCCCTGGGACAATGGATGGCTACACCTTC | CASSPGTMDGYTF
TRBJ2-7 | TRBV5-1 | - | TGCGCCAGCAGCTTTAGTCTTAGCTCATCCTACGAGCAGTACTTC | CASSFSLSSSYEQYF
TRBJ2-1 | TRBV7-2 | TRBD2 | TGTGCCAGCAGCTTTCAGGGGTTAGCGGGATACAATGAGCAGTTCTTC | CASSFQGLAGYNEQFF
TRBJ1-5 | TRBV6-1 | TRBD1 | TGTGCCAGCAGGAATCAGGGGGCGGCTCAGCCCCAGCATTTT | CASRNQGAAQPQHF
TRBJ2-3 | TRBV9 | TRBD2 | TGTGCCAGCAGCTACGGGGGTAGCGGGAGGGTCAGCACAGATACGCAGTATTTT | CASSYGGSGRVSTDTQYF
TRBJ1-5 | TRBV19 | - | TGTGCCAGTAGTATAGGGCAGTATAGCAATCAGCCCCAGCATTTT | CASSIGQYSNQPQHF
TRBJ2-2 | TRBV5-1 | - | TGCGCCAGCACGCTGGGCTCCTACACCGGGGAGCTGTTTTTT | CASTLGSYTGELFF
TRBJ2-3 | TRBV6-6 | - | TGTGCCAGCAGTTATGTACAGGGCAGCACAGATACGCAGTATTTT | CASSYVQGSTDTQYF
TRBJ1-2 | TRBV2 | - | TGTGCCAGCAGTGATTTGTCCAGTGACTATGGCTACACCTTC | CASSDLSSDYGYTF
TRBJ2-5 | TRBV7-9 | TRBD2 | TGTGCCAGCAGCTCGGACGCCGGGACTAGCGGGAGTGAGACCCAGTACTTC | CASSSDAGTSGSETQYF
TRBJ1-1 | TRBV5-1 | - | TGCGCCAGCAGCTCAATCGTTTCTATCTATCAGGGGAACACTGAAGCTTTCTTT | CASSSIVSIYQGNTEAFF
TRBJ2-7 | TRBV19 | TRBD1 | TGTGCCAGTAGTGCAGGACAGGGTTTCTCCTACGAGCAGTACTTC | CASSAGQGFSYEQYF
TRBJ1-5 | TRBV28 | - | TGTGCCAGCAGTTTTGTACACATAAGCAATCAGCCCCAGCATTTT | CASSFVHISNQPQHF
TRBJ2-3 | TRBV7-9 | TRBD1 | TGTGCCAGCAGCTTAAAGGGACAGGGAGCTACAGATACGCAGTATTTT | CASSLKGQGATDTQYF
TRBJ1-1 | TRBV7-3 | - | TGTGCCAGCAGCTTACACAGGAACACTGAAGCTTTCTTT | CASSLHRNTEAFF
TRBJ2-1 | TRBV19 | - | TGTGCCAGTAGTGTGAACGGGCTTAGCGGTACAACCAACAATGAGCAGTTCTTC | CASSVNGLSGTTNNEQFF
TRBJ1-6 | TRBV19 | TRBD1 | TGTGCCAGTAGACCGACAGGGGCGAGCTCCTATAATTCACCCCTCCACTTT | CASRPTGASSYNSPLHF
TRBJ2-1 | TRBV30 | TRBD2 | TGTGCCAGTAGCGGGAGATTGTCTGGTGAGCAGTTCTTC | CASSGRLSGEQFF
TRBJ1-5 | TRBV9 | TRBD1 | TGTGCCAGCAGCACCGGACAGGGGGGTCAGCCCCAGCATTTT | CASSTGQGGQPQHF
TRBJ1-2 | TRBV6-1 | TRBD1 | TGTGCCAGCAGGGGGGACAGGGGGCCTGGCTACACCTTC | CASRGDRGPGYTF
TRBJ2-7 | TRBV7-2 | - | TGTGCCAGCAGCTTAGACCAGGTTTACGAGCAGTACTTC | CASSLDQVYEQYF
TRBJ1-4 | TRBV5-4 | - | TGTGCCAGCAGCTTGGGGCTGGATGAAAAACTGTTTTTT | CASSLGLDEKLFF
TRBJ2-1 | TRBV7-2 | - | TGTGCCAGCAGCCCTAGCGGACAGATTCGGAATGAGCAGTTCTTC | CASSPSGQIRNEQFF
TRBJ1-3 | TRBV6-5 | TRBD1 | TGTGCCAGCAGTTGGGGGACAGTTGGAAACACCATATATTTT | CASSWGTVGNTIYF
TRBJ2-3 | TRBV19 | TRBD2 | TGTGCCAGTAGTACAGCCGGGAGGGCGTCAGATACGCAGTATTTT | CASSTAGRASDTQYF
TRBJ2-1 | TRBV5-4 | - | TGTGCCAGCAGCTTGTCTCATGAGCAGTTCTTC | CASSLSHEQFF
TRBJ2-2 | TRBV4-1 | - | TGCGCCAGCAGCCAGAGGACTCTCCTAGCTATAGGCGGGGAGCTGTTTTTT | CASSQRTLLAIGGELFF
TRBJ2-7 | TRBV28 | - | TGTGCCAGCAGCCTTTCGACAGGCGAGCAGTACTTC | CASSLSTGEQYF
TRBJ2-2 | TRBV7-3 | - | TGTGCCAGCACCAACGGAGGCGGGGAGCTGTTTTTT | CASTNGGGELFF
TRBJ2-3 | TRBV7-2 | - | TGTGCCAGCAGCTCCAGTCGGGGCACAGATACGCAGTATTTT | CASSSSRGTDTQYF
TRBJ2-5 | TRBV7-7 | - | TGTGCTAGCAGCTTGAGGTTACGGGAGACCCAGTACTTC | CASSLRLRETQYF
TRBJ2-5 | TRBV5-1 | TRBD2 | TGCGCCAGCAGCGCCCCGGGACTAGCGGGAGCTGAGACCCAGTACTTC | CASSAPGLAGAETQYF
TRBJ2-2 | TRBV14 | - | TGTGCCAGCAGTCGGGGGACCGGGGAGCTGTTTTTT | CASSRGTGELFF
TRBJ2-1 | TRBV10-1 | - | TGCGCCAGCAGTTTCGGGACAAAGCAGTTCTTC | CASSFGTKQFF
TRBJ2-2 | TRBV30 | TRBD2 | TGTGCCTGGAGTGTACATCGGGGGGACCTTTTGAACACCGGGGAGCTGTTTTTT | CAWSVHRGDLLNTGELFF
TRBJ1-6 | TRBV4-2 | - | TGTGCCAGCAGCCAAGAACAGGCACCCCTCCACTTT | CASSQEQAPLHF
TRBJ1-5 | TRBV2 | - | TGTGCCAGCAGTGGTAATGAGCTGTGGCAGGGCCATCAGCCCCAGCATTTT | CASSGNELWQGHQPQHF
TRBJ1-4 | TRBV5-1 | TRBD1 | TGCGCCAGCAGCCCGACAGGGTTAGTTGAAAAACTGTTTTTT | CASSPTGLVEKLFF